What follows are 9 T cell receptor beta chains derived from one specimen sequenced in a study of shared clonotypes between healthy human individuals. This table comes from immunoSEQ multiplex PCR, and its TCRdb copy is limited to in-frame clones, with some not included. The sample contains about 2 million clones, 85% to 95% of which appear only once. Sequencing was carried out using naive CD4+ T cells sorted from blood. Subset in this sample: CD45RA+ positively selected. The receptors shown here come from a man younger than 35 in good health.

The V and J genes are TRBV5-1 and TRBJ2-3; D is tentatively TRBD1 or TRBD2 (5 bases each). There are 16 residues in the CDR3. Trimming removed 2 bases at V and 0 bases at J, with 13 bases between. Germline CDR1 is SGHRS and CDR2 is YFSETQ. The CDR3, as DNA: TGCGCCAGCAGCTTTGTCGGGGCCGCTAGCACAGATACGCAGTATTTT. Protein product: CASSFVGAASTDTQYF.

V is TRBV10-3 and J is TRBJ2-7, with 12 nucleotides matching TRBD1. V shed 2 bases, J shed 5 bases, and the junction held 7 bases outside the gene matches. Germline V gene lookup returns CDR1 ENHRY and CDR2 SYGVKD. The CDR3 spans 16 residues. CDR3 protein: CAISERSGTGGNEQYF. In DNA, the CDR3 is TGTGCCATCAGTGAGCGTAGCGGGACAGGGGGCAACGAGCAGTACTTC.

The chain uses TRBV5-1 and TRBJ1-1; D is undetermined. The CDR3 covers 14 residues. With 7 bases removed from V and 1 base from J, the gap between germline ends came to 14 bases. CDR1 is SGHRS and CDR2 is YFSETQ in the germline V gene. The CDR3 sequence is CASRRPPENTEAFF. The DNA for the CDR3 is TGCGCCAGCCGTCGGCCTCCGGAGAACACTGAAGCTTTCTTT.

This rearrangement joins TRBV5-1 to TRBJ1-1, with 11 bases identical to TRBD1. The CDR3 runs to 15 residues. V shed 2 bases, J shed 4 bases, and the junction held 4 bases outside the gene matches. Germline CDR1 is SGHRS and CDR2 is YFSETQ. This CDR3 reads CASSFLGTGGTEAFF. CDR3 bases: TGCGCCAGCAGCTTCCTCGGGACAGGGGGCACTGAAGCTTTCTTT. The complete variable domain, with remaining parts taken from reference TRBV5-1 and TRBJ1-1, reads KAGVTQTPRYLIKTRGQQVTLSCSPISGHRSVSWYQQTPGQGLQFLFEYFSETQRNKGNFPGRFSGRQFSNSRSEMNVSTLELGDSALYLCASSFLGTGGTEAFFGQGTRLTVV.

V gene TRBV6-1 combines with J gene TRBJ1-2; D is perhaps TRBD1 (6 bases). This CDR3 contains 14 residues. The V end was cut by 6 bases, the J end by 0 bases, with 11 bases between. Germline V gene data show CDR1 as MNHNS and CDR2 as SASEGT. The CDR3 coding sequence is TGTGCCAGCAGCCAGGGGTGGACTAACTATGGCTACACCTTC. It is translated as CASSQGWTNYGYTF.

V is TRBV15 and J is TRBJ2-7; no clear D gene. V was clipped by 1 base and J by 5 bases, with 12 bases between them. The germline gives CDR1 LNHNV, CDR2 YYDKDF (reference sequence). The CDR3 runs 14 residues. DNA of the CDR3: TGTGCCACCAGCAGAGTGGTACCCACCAACGAGCAGTACTTC. This sequence encodes CATSRVVPTNEQYF.

The chain joins TRBV18 to TRBJ1-3; TRBD1 agrees at 11 bases. Germline lookup yields CDR1 KGHSH and CDR2 LQKENI. This CDR3 spans 17 amino acids. V lost 6 bases to trimming and J lost 2 bases; unmatched junction nucleotides: 9. This CDR3 reads CASSLNGQGAAGNTIYF. The CDR3 nucleotides read TGTGCCAGCTCCCTCAACGGACAGGGGGCGGCTGGAAACACCATATATTTT.

The rearrangement uses TRBV2 and TRBJ2-2; D gene uncertain. Trimming took off 1 base at V and 5 bases at J, with 8 bases between the two ends. Germline V gives CDR1 SNHLY, CDR2 FYNNEI. The CDR3 length is 14 residues. The DNA of the CDR3 is TGTGCCAGCAGTGAAGAGGTGGGGACCGGGGAGCTGTTTTTT. The encoded protein is CASSEEVGTGELFF.

The V call is TRBV18, the J call TRBJ1-1, with TRBD1 as a possible D gene (5 bases). The CDR3 is 18 amino acids. CDR1 is KGHSH, CDR2 LQKENI, per germline. With 1 base removed from V and 4 bases from J, the gap between germline ends came to 22 bases. CDR3 DNA: TGTGCCAGCTCACCACTGTCCTTCGCGGGGCAAGGAGGCACTGAAGCTTTCTTT. Translation gives CASSPLSFAGQGGTEAFF.